Each of the 14 T cell receptor beta chains below was sequenced from the same sample in a study of OX40 agonist ivuxolimab in advanced cancers. Produced via immunoSEQ multiplex PCR; TCRdb's table is partial and in-frame only. The sample contains about 120,000 clones, more than 80% of which appear only once. Here the sequenced sample was CD4+ or CD8+ T cells sorted from blood, taken in a trial of the OX40 agonist ivuxolimab. The receptor set was obtained from an adult with an advanced solid tumor such as melanoma, head and neck, liver or kidney cancer.

The chain joins TRBV29-1 to TRBJ1-4, with a weak D call TRBD1 (6 bases). V lost 1 base and J lost 3, with 6 bases in between. CDR1 and CDR2 (germline): SQVTM, ANQGSEA. The CDR3 is 13 residues long. This chain's CDR3 is CSVEGGPNEKLFF. The CDR3 region has the DNA TGCAGCGTTGAAGGGGGGCCTAATGAAAAACTGTTTTTT.

This sequence joins TRBV6-5 and TRBJ2-7; D uncertain. V gave up 0 bases and J gave up 3 bases, with 15 bases separating them. The germline V gene encodes CDR1 MNHEY and CDR2 SVGAGI. The CDR3 spans 16 residues. In DNA form, the CDR3 reads TGTGCCAGCAGTTACTCCATTTCGTCGACCCACTACGAGCAGTACTTC. Translated: CASSYSISSTHYEQYF.

V gene TRBV19 combines with J gene TRBJ2-7; 11 nucleotides line up with TRBD1. V shed 5 bases, J shed 2 bases, and the junction held 2 bases outside the gene matches. Germline V gene lookup returns CDR1 LNHDA and CDR2 SQIVND (reference sequence). This CDR3 spans 14 amino acids. CDR3 protein: CASSPGQGAYEQYF. The CDR3 DNA is TGTGCCAGTAGTCCGGGACAGGGGGCCTACGAGCAGTACTTC.

V gene TRBV9 combines with J gene TRBJ1-3; 7 bases align to TRBD1. This CDR3 is built from 15 residues. The trim removed 4 bases at V and 1 base at J, leaving 5 bases unmatched. Germline V gives CDR1 SGDLS, CDR2 YYNGEE. CDR3 nucleotides: TGTGCCAGCAGCCCACGACAGGGATCTGGAAACACCATATATTTT. Translated: CASSPRQGSGNTIYF.

The chain employs TRBV7-2 and TRBJ2-1; D is uncertain. CDR1 SGHTA and CDR2 FQGNSA come from the germline V gene. V was trimmed by 0 bases and J by 0 bases, leaving 6 bases between them. This CDR3 spans 15 amino acids. CDR3 nucleotides: TGTGCCAGCAGCTTAGCCTCCTCCTCCTACAATGAGCAGTTCTTC. Encoded protein: CASSLASSSYNEQFF.

This chain uses TRBV30 with TRBJ2-5; unclear D gene. CDR3 length: 11 amino acids. In germline, CDR1 is GTSNPN, CDR2 SVGIG (reference sequence). Deletions cut 0 bases from V and 5 bases from J, with 4 bases between. The CDR3 sequence: CAWSVAETQYF. The CDR3 coding sequence is TGTGCCTGGAGTGTAGCCGAGACCCAGTACTTC.

The chain carries TRBV10-2 and TRBJ2-2, with 7 bases that match TRBD1. Germline values: CDR1 WSHSY, CDR2 SAAADI. The CDR3 is 15 residues long. CDR3 residues: CATHRGQTNTGELFF. As DNA, the CDR3 is TGCGCGACCCACCGGGGACAGACGAACACCGGGGAGCTGTTTTTT.

The gene calls are TRBV15 and TRBJ2-7, with D hard to call. Trimming shortened V by 8 bases and J by 3 bases, and 8 bases separated the two germline ends. This CDR3 is 11 amino acids long. CDR1 and CDR2 from the germline V gene are LNHNV and YYDKDF (reference sequence). CDR3 sequence (DNA): TGTGCCACCGGCCAGCACTACGAGCAGTACTTC. Encoded protein: CATGQHYEQYF.

The J gene is TRBJ2-5, the V gene TRBV25-1; D is unresolved. This CDR3 is 13 amino acids long. Germline V gives CDR1 MGHDK, CDR2 SYGVNS. Trimming removed 0 bases at V and 4 bases at J, with 6 bases between. The CDR3 reads CASSEYVGETQYF. Here the CDR3 DNA reads TGTGCCAGCAGTGAATATGTGGGAGAGACCCAGTACTTC.

The chain joins TRBV7-2 to TRBJ1-1; D call uncertain. Trimming took 5 bases from V and 1 from J, leaving 11 bases between them. The germline gives CDR1 SGHTA, CDR2 FQGNSA. The CDR3 covers 14 residues. In nucleotides, the CDR3 is TGTGCCAGCAGCCCGCGGTCGGCGAACACTGAAGCTTTCTTT. It specifies CASSPRSANTEAFF. The whole variable domain, remainder taken from reference TRBV7-2 and TRBJ1-1, is GAGVSQSPSNKVTEKGKDVELRCDPISGHTALYWYRQSLGQGLEFLIYFQGNSAPDKSGLPSDRFSAERTGGSVSTLTIQRTQQEDSAVYLCASSPRSANTEAFFGQGTRLTVV.

The genes are TRBV6-5 and TRBJ1-6, with TRBD1 identical over 7 bases. Germline V gene lookup returns CDR1 MNHEY and CDR2 SVGAGI. The CDR3 loop spans 15 amino acids. V gave up 2 bases and J gave up 8 bases; unmatched junction bases: 6. The CDR3 DNA is TGTGCCAGCAGTTACGGGACAGAAGGCTATTCACCCCTCCACTTT. Translation: CASSYGTEGYSPLHF.

V usage is TRBV2 and J usage is TRBJ2-3, with D uncertain. Germline CDR1 and CDR2: SNHLY and FYNNEI. The V gene lost 3 bases and the J gene lost 4 bases, with 5 bases spanning the gap. The CDR3 is 12 residues long. CDR3 residues: CASSEISDTQYF. The CDR3 DNA is TGTGCCAGCAGTGAGATCTCAGATACGCAGTATTTT.

This clone was seen once. This sequence joins TRBV7-2 and TRBJ1-2; 7 bases are shared with TRBD1. Unmatched junction bases numbered 9, after V lost 5 bases and J lost 0 bases. This CDR3 region has 16 residues. Germline lookup yields CDR1 SGHTA and CDR2 FQGNSA. The CDR3 nucleotides are TGTGCCAGCAGCCCGCCAGGGACAGTCACTAACTATGGCTACACCTTC. It specifies CASSPPGTVTNYGYTF.

This rearrangement joins TRBV19 to TRBJ2-7, with D unclear. CDR3 length: 11 residues. The V gene's germline CDR1 is LNHDA and CDR2 SQIVND (reference sequence). Trimming removed 10 bases from V and 6 bases from J, with 13 bases in between. DNA of the CDR3: TGTGCCACCACCGGGTGGTTCGAGCAGTACTTC. This encodes CATTGWFEQYF.